This T cell receptor (beta chain) was identified during a study of radiotherapy plus CTLA-4 blockade in lung cancer. The table came from immunoSEQ multiplex PCR; TCRdb's copy has only in-frame clones and leaves some out. The sample comprises about 45,000 clones, approximately 62% of which are singletons, and under 20% rests with the top ten. Patients in the study, people with chemo-refractory metastatic non-small-cell lung cancer, received focal radiation plus ipilimumab CTLA-4 blockade. The origin of this receptor is a human donor with non-small cell lung cancer who had a partial response to radiotherapy plus ipilimumab. The sample consisted of peripheral blood, taken from a patient treated with radiotherapy plus ipilimumab.

DNA of the CDR3: TGTGCCAGCAGCTTGTCCCGCGGGGACAGGATCCCCACCACGTATGGCTACACCTTC. It yields the protein CASSLSRGDRIPTTYGYTF. The rearrangement uses TRBV5-8 and TRBJ1-2; 8 bases line up with TRBD1. J gave up 5 bases and V 1 base, and 19 bases lay outside the gene matches. Germline-derived CDR1 and CDR2 are SGHTS and YDEGEE. This CDR3 is built from 19 residues.